The sample holds a few counts of the clone carrying this TCR beta chain. Its matching antigen is unknown. Patients underwent thyroid surgery, and none had received any treatment before it. This entry is derived from a study of metastatic and nonmetastatic thyroid tumors. Background on the study: For malignant and benign thyroid patients, tumor or nodule tissue and blood were the sources whose repertoires were compared. Regarding the study as a whole: The study reportedly found significantly higher TCR beta diversity in malignant thyroid tumors than benign nodules, in blood and tumor.

Germline V CDR1 and CDR2: DFQATT, SNEGSKA (reference sequence). The ends lost 3 bases at V and 0 bases at J; junction bases unmatched: 3. This CDR3 has 15 amino acids. Under the authors' procedure: The distant-metastasis classifier for papillary thyroid cancer was built from CDR3 differences across clinicopathological groups. TCRdb called clones again from the PCR reads with MiXCR. TCRdb assigned the V and J calls; the authors' analysis was not used. The sample has some 19,000 clones; 20% to 30% are singletons. Sequencing was performed on blood. The rearrangement links TRBV20-1 to TRBJ2-1; 9 bases are shared with TRBD2. The clonotype originates from a male donor with papillary thyroid cancer or a benign thyroid nodule (not recorded which). Some clones in this sample may be carry-over from other donors' samples. CDR3 nucleotides: TGCAGTGCTAGGGTTAGCGGGAGCTCCTACAATGAGCAGTTCTTC. Translating gives CSARVSGSSYNEQFF.